This passage covers 12 T cell receptor beta chains from one sample sequenced in a study of cytomegalovirus exposure and HLA in healthy donors. 13 Jbeta primers and 60 Vbeta primers were used for the PCR. Using immunoSEQ multiplex PCR, the repertoire was profiled, and TCRdb retains in-frame clones only, with some absent. The profile covers 150,000 to 200,000 clones, with 65% to 70% appearing a single time and less than 5% taken by the ten largest. The sequencing sample was made of PBMCs. The receptor set was obtained from a woman aged 18-35 years in good health and CMV-seropositive.

V usage is TRBV29-1 and J usage is TRBJ2-5; 11 bases line up with TRBD2. Per germline, CDR1 SQVTM and CDR2 ANQGSEA. Trimming cost V 7 bases and J 11 bases; bases outside gene matches: 12. The CDR3 runs 13 residues. CDR3 DNA: TGCAGCGCCGGGACTAGCGGAGGGGGGGAGCAGTACTTC. Its translation: CSAGTSGGGEQYF.

The CDR3: CASSPKRDNEQFF. CDR3 DNA sequence: TGTGCCAGCTCACCAAAGCGGGACAATGAGCAGTTCTTC. V is TRBV18 and J is TRBJ2-1; possibly TRBD2 for D (6 bases). The V end was cut by 2 bases, the J end by 5 bases, with 7 bases between. Germline V CDR1 and CDR2: KGHSH, LQKENI. This CDR3 region has 13 residues.

This chain joins TRBV28 and TRBJ2-2, with 8 bases matching TRBD1. This CDR3 is built from 15 residues. Germline values: CDR1 MDHEN, CDR2 SYDVKM. Trimming removed 5 bases from V and 6 bases from J; junction bases left unmatched: 8. The CDR3 nucleotides are TGTGCCAGCAGTCTGACAGGGGTAGTACCCGGGGAGCTGTTTTTT. As protein: CASSLTGVVPGELFF.

Comments on this clone: Other nucleotide sequences in the sample specify the same CDR3. V is TRBV9 and J is TRBJ2-7, with D possibly TRBD2 on 6 matching bases. Germline loops: CDR1 SGDLS, CDR2 YYNGEE. The CDR3 is 14 amino acids. V shed 0 bases and J shed 3 bases, with 10 bases lying between them. The CDR3 spells CASSVGGRSYEQYF. DNA for the CDR3: TGTGCCAGCAGCGTAGGGGGGAGGAGCTACGAGCAGTACTTC.

This clone was observed a handful of times. The J gene is TRBJ1-1, the V gene TRBV7-3; 7 nucleotides line up with TRBD1. The CDR3 loop spans 15 amino acids. V shed 1 base, J shed 3 bases, and the junction held 5 bases outside the gene matches. Germline assignment: CDR1 SGHTA and CDR2 FQGTGA. CDR3 protein: CASSLRGRGDTEAFF. The CDR3 DNA reads as TGTGCCAGCAGCTTAAGGGGCAGGGGGGACACTGAAGCTTTCTTT.

V is TRBV30 and J is TRBJ1-1; tentative D call: TRBD1 (6 bases). V shed 1 base and J shed 1 base, with 7 bases lying between them. CDR1 GTSNPN and CDR2 SVGIG come from the germline V gene (reference sequence). This CDR3 is 13 amino acids long. The CDR3 is CAWSAQGNTEAFF. In DNA form, the CDR3 reads TGTGCCTGGAGTGCACAGGGGAACACTGAAGCTTTCTTT.

V is TRBV5-4 and J is TRBJ2-5; D is possibly TRBD2 (5 bases). Per the germline V gene, CDR1 is SGHNT and CDR2 is YYREEE (reference sequence). V was trimmed by 0 bases and J by 5 bases, leaving 11 bases between them. This CDR3 region has 14 residues. Here the CDR3 DNA reads TGTGCCAGCAGCTTGGGGGGAGTTCGGGAGACCCAGTACTTC. Its protein is CASSLGGVRETQYF.

V gene TRBV27 combines with J gene TRBJ2-7; D gene unclear. Trimming shortened V by 1 base and J by 3 bases, and 7 bases separated the two germline ends. Germline CDR1 MNHEY, CDR2 SMNVEV (reference sequence). The CDR3 sequence is 13 residues long. The CDR3 is CASSLFPFYEQYF. CDR3 sequence (DNA): TGTGCCAGCAGTTTATTCCCTTTCTACGAGCAGTACTTC.

This clone was found a few times. The rearrangement joins TRBV9 to TRBJ2-5; D is possibly TRBD2 (5 bases). Between the trimmed V and J ends, which lost 2 bases and 2 bases, there was a span of 16 bases. This CDR3 has 16 amino acids. Germline CDR1 SGDLS, CDR2 YYNGEE. The CDR3 loop is CASSVSGIGLQETQYF. CDR3 coding DNA: TGTGCCAGCAGCGTGTCGGGGATAGGGCTTCAAGAGACCCAGTACTTC.

The chain links TRBV4-3 to TRBJ2-7, with D possibly being TRBD1 (6 bases). The V gene lost 1 base and the J gene lost 2 bases, with 18 bases spanning the gap. CDR3 length equals 17 residues. Per the germline V gene, CDR1 is LGHNA and CDR2 is YSLEER. CDR3 protein: CASSQAKTGSYTYEQYF. CDR3 in DNA: TGCGCCAGCAGCCAAGCTAAGACAGGATCCTATACCTACGAGCAGTACTTC.

The V call is TRBV10-3, the J call TRBJ1-2, with 9 bases aligning to TRBD1. Germline trimming cut 5 bases from V and 3 bases from J; bases unmatched to any gene: 7. From germline, CDR1 is ENHRY and CDR2 SYGVKD. The CDR3 length is 15 residues. The CDR3 region is CAISPGTGNHYGYTF. The CDR3 DNA reads as TGTGCCATCAGTCCCGGGACAGGGAACCACTATGGCTACACCTTC.

The V and J genes are TRBV5-1 and TRBJ1-4, with 7 bases that match TRBD1. J lost 7 bases, V lost 4 bases, and 13 bases had no gene match. The germline V gene has CDR1 SGHRS and CDR2 YFSETQ. The CDR3 is 16 amino acids. The CDR3 here is CASSAAQGPLGEKLFF. As DNA, the CDR3 is TGCGCCAGCAGCGCCGCACAGGGGCCGCTTGGTGAAAAACTGTTTTTT.